The 11 T cell receptor beta chains listed next were all sequenced from one sample in a study of cytomegalovirus exposure and HLA in healthy donors. It was with 60 Vbeta and 13 Jbeta primers that the PCR ran. Generated by immunoSEQ multiplex PCR, the TCRdb table keeps only in-frame clones and is missing some. The data show 150,000 or so clones, roughly 84% seen once. Sequencing was done on a sample of PBMCs. These receptors all come from a man younger than 35 in good health and CMV-seronegative.

This chain links TRBV6-1 with TRBJ2-1, with 9 bases fitting TRBD2. With 4 bases clipped from V and 8 bases from J, the junction kept 9 bases outside the gene matches. CDR3 length equals 15 residues. Germline CDR1 reads MNHNS; CDR2 reads SASEGT. CDR3 loop: CASSARTSEVDEQFF. CDR3 in DNA: TGTGCCAGCAGTGCCCGGACTAGCGAGGTCGATGAGCAGTTCTTC.

The chain joins TRBV6-5 to TRBJ1-3; 8 nucleotides agree with TRBD1. The V gene's germline CDR1 is MNHEY and CDR2 SVGAGI. V was clipped by 6 bases and J by 4 bases; unmatched bases: 8. The length of the CDR3 is 15 residues. The CDR3 DNA reads as TGTGCCAGCAGAGACAGGGGTCAAAAGGGAAACACCATATATTTT. Protein product: CASRDRGQKGNTIYF.

J is TRBJ2-7 and V is TRBV2, with TRBD2 matching 11 bases. Losses at the gene ends were 7 bases for V and 2 bases for J; bases not matched to a gene: 1. The CDR3 has 13 residues. Per the germline V gene, CDR1 is SNHLY and CDR2 is FYNNEI. DNA for the CDR3: TGTGCCAGCACTAGCGGGAGGACCTACGAGCAGTACTTC. Translated, it gives CASTSGRTYEQYF.

This chain connects TRBV29-1 to TRBJ1-2; D may be TRBD1 (6 bases). Germline V lookup: CDR1 SQVTM, CDR2 ANQGSEA. The length of the CDR3 is 14 residues. Trimming removed 5 bases at V and 7 bases at J, with 20 bases between. CDR3 bases: TGCAGCGTTACGGACAGCCTTATGGTATCTGGCTACACCTTC. Protein: CSVTDSLMVSGYTF.

This chain joins TRBV2 and TRBJ2-7, with a weak D call TRBD1 (6 bases). Germline V gene lookup returns CDR1 SNHLY and CDR2 FYNNEI. The length of the CDR3 is 13 residues. Trimming left V 8 bases short and J 0 bases short, with 11 bases between. This CDR3 reads CASFRDTSYEQYF. The CDR3 nucleotides read TGTGCCAGCTTCCGGGACACCTCCTACGAGCAGTACTTC.

As to this clone: Compared with germline, one end of the junction differs, possibly owing to a read error. The genes are TRBV7-9 and TRBJ1-5; 9 bases are shared with TRBD1. The CDR3 has 16 amino acids. CDR1 is SEHNR, CDR2 FQNEAQ, per germline (reference sequence). Written as DNA, the CDR3 is TGTTCCAGCAGCTCCGGGACAGGGAATAGCAATCAGCCCCAGCATTTT. The encoded protein is CSSSSGTGNSNQPQHF.

Comments on this clone: A read error may account for a junction end that differs from germline. This sequence joins TRBV7-2 and TRBJ2-3; 12 nucleotides line up with TRBD2. In germline, CDR1 is SGHTA, CDR2 FQGNSA. This CDR3 is 15 amino acids long. CDR3 loop: CASSLAGGETDTQYF. CDR3 sequence (DNA): TGTGCCAGCAGCCTAGCGGGAGGGGAGACAGATACGCAGTATTTT.

This chain joins TRBV6-4 and TRBJ2-1; 7 positions match TRBD2. Trimming cost V 3 bases and J 5 bases; bases outside gene matches: 4. CDR1 is MRHNA and CDR2 is SNTAGT in the germline V gene. The CDR3 is 14 residues long. The DNA for the CDR3 is TGTGCCAGCAGTGAGGGGGGGGAGAACAATGAGCAGTTCTTC. Its translation is CASSEGGENNEQFF.

This chain links TRBV2 with TRBJ1-5; 10 bases map to TRBD1. Germline assignment: CDR1 SNHLY and CDR2 FYNNEI. J gave up 5 bases and V 7 bases, and 5 bases lay outside the gene matches. The CDR3 runs to 14 residues. This CDR3 reads CASTTDRGHQPQHF. The CDR3 DNA sequence: TGTGCCAGCACGACCGACAGGGGGCATCAGCCCCAGCATTTT.

This clone was found once. The chain joins TRBV5-1 to TRBJ2-2; 7 bases match TRBD1. This CDR3 has 13 residues. CDR1 and CDR2 (germline): SGHRS, YFSETQ. Trimming removed 2 bases from V and 6 bases from J; junction bases left unmatched: 1. The CDR3 protein is CASSLGTAGELFF. The CDR3 bases are TGCGCCAGCAGCTTAGGGACAGCCGGGGAGCTGTTTTTT.

The V gene is TRBV28, the J gene TRBJ1-1; 9 positions agree with TRBD1. The CDR3 sequence is 15 residues long. Germline CDR1 MDHEN, CDR2 SYDVKM. Trimming removed 5 bases from V and 5 bases from J; junction bases left unmatched: 9. The CDR3 sequence is CASSLMTGGRTEAFF. CDR3 nucleotide sequence: TGTGCCAGCAGTCTAATGACAGGGGGGAGGACTGAAGCTTTCTTT.